This T cell receptor (beta chain) was obtained from a study of blood T cell repertoires in COVID-19. Looking at the study overall: Acute and convalescent COVID-19 samples came from the United States, Italy and Spain. PBMCs, B-cell-depleted T cells, or T cells provided the cDNA or gDNA that made up the material.

Under the authors' procedure: For nucleated cells, counts were estimated from reference gene primer amplification. This table comes from immunoSEQ multiplex PCR, and its TCRdb copy is limited to in-frame clones, with some not included. Clone size and V and J calls were adopted from that table, with D and trimming inferred from the DNA. The sample lists about 36,000 clones; around 80% were seen once. This CDR3 spans 16 amino acids. The germline CDR1 and CDR2 sequences are LGHNA and YNFKEQ. V lost 1 base and J lost 4; bases outside the gene matches: 7. V usage is TRBV4-2 and J usage is TRBJ2-1, with TRBD2 identical over 7 bases. This sequence originates from a man aged 60 to 75 with acute or convalescent COVID-19. Material for sequencing was peripheral blood. The CDR3 coding sequence is TGTGCCAGCAGCCAAGTGTCTAGCGGAAATTACAATGAGCAGTTCTTC. This translates into CASSQVSSGNYNEQFF.